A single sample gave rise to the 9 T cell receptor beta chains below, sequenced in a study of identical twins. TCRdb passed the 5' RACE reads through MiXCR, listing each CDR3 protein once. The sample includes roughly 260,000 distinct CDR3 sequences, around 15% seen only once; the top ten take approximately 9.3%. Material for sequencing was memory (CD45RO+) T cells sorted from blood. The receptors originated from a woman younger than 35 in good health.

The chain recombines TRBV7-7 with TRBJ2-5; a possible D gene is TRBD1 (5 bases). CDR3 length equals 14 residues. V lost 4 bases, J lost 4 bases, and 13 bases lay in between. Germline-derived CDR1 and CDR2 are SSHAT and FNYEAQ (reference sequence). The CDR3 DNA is TGTGCCAGCAGCTCCCGCAGTCAGGGAGAGACCCAGTACTTC. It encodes CASSSRSQGETQYF. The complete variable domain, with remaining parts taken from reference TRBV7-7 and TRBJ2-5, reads GAGVSQSPRYKVTKRGQDVTLRCDPISSHATLYWYQQALGQGPEFLTYFNYEAQPDKSGLPSDRFSAERPEGSISTLTIQRTEQRDSAMYRCASSSRSQGETQYFGPGTRLLVL.

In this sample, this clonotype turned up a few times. CDR3: CSARVLAGHYNEQFF. DNA of the CDR3: TGCAGTGCTAGAGTGCTAGCGGGGCATTACAATGAGCAGTTCTTC. V usage is TRBV20-1 and J usage is TRBJ2-1, with 9 bases identical to TRBD2. This CDR3 region has 15 residues. CDR1 is DFQATT and CDR2 is SNEGSKA in the germline V gene (reference sequence). V shed 1 base and J 4 bases; nucleotides not matched to a gene: 5.

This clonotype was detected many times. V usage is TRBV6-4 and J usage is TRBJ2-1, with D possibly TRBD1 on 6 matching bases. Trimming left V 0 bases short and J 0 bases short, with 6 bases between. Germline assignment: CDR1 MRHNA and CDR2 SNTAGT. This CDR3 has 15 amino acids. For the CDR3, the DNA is TGTGCCAGCAGTGACTCGGGACACTCCTACAATGAGCAGTTCTTC. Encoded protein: CASSDSGHSYNEQFF.

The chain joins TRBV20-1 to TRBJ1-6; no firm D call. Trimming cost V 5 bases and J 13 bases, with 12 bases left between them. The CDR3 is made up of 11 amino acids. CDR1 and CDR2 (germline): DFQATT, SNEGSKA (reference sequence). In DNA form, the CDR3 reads TGCAGTGCTCAGTCGCCTGCCCCCCTCCACTTT. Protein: CSAQSPAPLHF.

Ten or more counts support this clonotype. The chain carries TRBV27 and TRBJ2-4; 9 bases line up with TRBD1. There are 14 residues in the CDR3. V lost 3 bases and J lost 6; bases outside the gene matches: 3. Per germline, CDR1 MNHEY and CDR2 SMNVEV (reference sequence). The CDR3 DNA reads TGTGCCAGCAGTTTGAGGGGACAGGGAAACATTCAGTACTTC. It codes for CASSLRGQGNIQYF.

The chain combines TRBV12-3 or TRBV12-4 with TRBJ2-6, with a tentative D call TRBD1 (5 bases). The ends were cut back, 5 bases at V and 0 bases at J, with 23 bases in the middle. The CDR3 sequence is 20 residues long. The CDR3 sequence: CASSPPIRFRGISGANVLTF. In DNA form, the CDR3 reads TGTGCCAGCAGTCCCCCGATCAGGTTTAGGGGCATCTCTGGGGCCAACGTCCTGACTTTC.

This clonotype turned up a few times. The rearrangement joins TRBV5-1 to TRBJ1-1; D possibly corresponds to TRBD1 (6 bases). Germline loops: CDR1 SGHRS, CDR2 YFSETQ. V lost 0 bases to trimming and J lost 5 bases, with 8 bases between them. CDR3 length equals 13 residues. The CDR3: CASSLAQGTEAFF. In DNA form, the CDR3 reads TGCGCCAGCAGCTTGGCACAGGGAACTGAAGCTTTCTTT.

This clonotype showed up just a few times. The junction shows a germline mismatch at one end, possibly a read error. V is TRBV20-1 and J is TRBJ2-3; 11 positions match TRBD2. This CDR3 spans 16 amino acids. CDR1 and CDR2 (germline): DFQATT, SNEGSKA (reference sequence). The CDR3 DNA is TGCAGTGCTAGAGTTAAACTAGCGGGGGTCGGAGATACGCAGTACTTT. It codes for CSARVKLAGVGDTQYF.

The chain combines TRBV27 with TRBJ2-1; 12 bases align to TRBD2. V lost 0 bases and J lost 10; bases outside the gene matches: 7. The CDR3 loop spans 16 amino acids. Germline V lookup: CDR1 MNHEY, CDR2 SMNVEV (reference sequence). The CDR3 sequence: CASSLSGLAGSWEQFF. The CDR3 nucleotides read TGTGCCAGCAGTTTATCCGGACTAGCGGGATCTTGGGAGCAGTTCTTC.